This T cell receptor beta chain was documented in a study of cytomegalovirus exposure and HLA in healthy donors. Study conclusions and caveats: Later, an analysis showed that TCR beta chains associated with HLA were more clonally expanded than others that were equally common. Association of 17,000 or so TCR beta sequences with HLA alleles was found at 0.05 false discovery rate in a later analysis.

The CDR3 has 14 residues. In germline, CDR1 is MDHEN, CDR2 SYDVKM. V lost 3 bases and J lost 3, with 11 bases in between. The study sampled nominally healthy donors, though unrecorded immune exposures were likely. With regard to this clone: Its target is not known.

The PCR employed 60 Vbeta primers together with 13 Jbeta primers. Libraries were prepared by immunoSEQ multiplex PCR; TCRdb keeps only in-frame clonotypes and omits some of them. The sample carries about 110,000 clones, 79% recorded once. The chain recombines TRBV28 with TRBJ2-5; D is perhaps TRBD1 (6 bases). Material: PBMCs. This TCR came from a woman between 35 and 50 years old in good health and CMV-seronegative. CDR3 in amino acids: CASSFGTNKETQYF. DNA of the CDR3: TGTGCCAGCAGTTTTGGGACAAATAAAGAGACCCAGTACTTC.